This T cell receptor beta chain was obtained from a study of blood T cell repertoires in COVID-19. Whole-study context: The United States, Italy and Spain were the sources of the acute and convalescent COVID-19 samples.

Study members were between about 18 and 90 years old and lived in fewer than 30 US regions. Assignments of participants to cohorts depended upon their own reported clinical history. Here immunoSEQ multiplex PCR was the method, and the copy in TCRdb shows in-frame clones only, minus some. The table shows a few hundred thousand clones, with approximately 90% occurring only once. V was pared by 3 bases and J by 5 bases, with 8 bases between. The CDR3 covers 13 residues. Germline CDR1 reads KGHSH; CDR2 reads LQKENI. The chain carries TRBV18 and TRBJ1-5; D ambiguous. The clonotype originates from a man aged 30-40 years who had recovered from COVID-19. The sequenced material came from PBMCs or T cells enriched from blood (not recorded which). Here the CDR3 reads CASSPAGDQPQHF. The CDR3 DNA reads as TGTGCCAGCTCACCGGCCGGGGATCAGCCCCAGCATTTT.